In its sample, the clone carrying this TCR beta chain was seen many times. The antigen is unknown. This specimen comes from a study of neurological immune-mediated disorders. Germline V lookup: CDR1 MDHEN, CDR2 SYDVKM. Trimming at V came to 6 bases and at J to 1 base, leaving 5 bases not matched to a gene. The CDR3 has 16 amino acids. From the 5' RACE reads, TCRdb called clonotypes with MiXCR, one entry per CDR3 protein. The sample includes roughly 76,000 distinct CDR3 sequences, about 3% of them seen just once. Regarding the study as a whole: The multiple sclerosis repertoire cluster was not associated with any clinical or MRI feature, with the authors stating that larger cohorts are needed.

J is TRBJ2-1 and V is TRBV28, with 11 bases identical to TRBD1. The sample was PBMCs. This receptor was taken from a woman between 45 and 65 years old with multiple sclerosis. DNA of the CDR3: TGTGCCAGCAGGCACGGGGACAGGGGGTCCTACAATGAGCAGTTCTTC. The encoded protein is CASRHGDRGSYNEQFF.